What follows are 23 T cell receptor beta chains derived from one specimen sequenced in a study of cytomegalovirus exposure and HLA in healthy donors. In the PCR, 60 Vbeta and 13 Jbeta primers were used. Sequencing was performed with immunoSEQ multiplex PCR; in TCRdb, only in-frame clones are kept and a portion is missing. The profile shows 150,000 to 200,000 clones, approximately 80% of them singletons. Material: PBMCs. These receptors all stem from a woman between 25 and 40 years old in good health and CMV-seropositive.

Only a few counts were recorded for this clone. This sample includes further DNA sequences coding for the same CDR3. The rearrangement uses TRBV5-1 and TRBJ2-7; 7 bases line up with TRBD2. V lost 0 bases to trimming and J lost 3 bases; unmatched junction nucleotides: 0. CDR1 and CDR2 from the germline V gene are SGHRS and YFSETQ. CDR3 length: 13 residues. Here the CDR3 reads CASSLGGGYEQYF. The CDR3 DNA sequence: TGCGCCAGCAGCTTGGGCGGGGGCTACGAGCAGTACTTC.

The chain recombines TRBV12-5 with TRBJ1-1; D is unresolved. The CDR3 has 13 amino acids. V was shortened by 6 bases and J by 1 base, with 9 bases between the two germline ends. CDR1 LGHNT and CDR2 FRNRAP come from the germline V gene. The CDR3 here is CASGLTGNTEAFF. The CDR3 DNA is TGTGCTAGTGGGTTGACGGGGAACACTGAAGCTTTCTTT.

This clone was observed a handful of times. The DNA of the CDR3 is TGTGCCAGTAGTACCGACGAACGGGACAGGGATAATTCACCCCTCCACTTT. Translated, it gives CASSTDERDRDNSPLHF. The V and J genes are TRBV19 and TRBJ1-6; 9 bases are a match to TRBD1. The CDR3 runs to 17 residues. Germline assignment: CDR1 LNHDA and CDR2 SQIVND (reference sequence). Unmatched junction bases numbered 9, after V lost 4 bases and J lost 5 bases.

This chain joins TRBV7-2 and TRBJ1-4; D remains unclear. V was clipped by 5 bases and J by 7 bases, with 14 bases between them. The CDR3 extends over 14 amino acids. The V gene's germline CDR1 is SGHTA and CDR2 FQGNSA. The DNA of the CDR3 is TGTGCCAGCAGCGAGGACTTATGGGGTGAAAAACTGTTTTTT. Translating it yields CASSEDLWGEKLFF.

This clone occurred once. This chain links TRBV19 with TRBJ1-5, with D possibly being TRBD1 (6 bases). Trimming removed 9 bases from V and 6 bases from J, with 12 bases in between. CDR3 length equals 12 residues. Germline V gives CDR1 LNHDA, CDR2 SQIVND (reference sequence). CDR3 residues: CASQGRLQPQHF. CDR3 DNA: TGTGCCAGCCAGGGGCGGCTTCAGCCCCAGCATTTT.

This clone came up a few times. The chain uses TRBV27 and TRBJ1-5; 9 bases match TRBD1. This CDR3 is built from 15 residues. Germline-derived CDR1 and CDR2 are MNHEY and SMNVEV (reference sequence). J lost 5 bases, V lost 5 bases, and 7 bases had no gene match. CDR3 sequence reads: CASSPGQGTHQPQHF. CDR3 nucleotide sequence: TGTGCCAGCAGTCCGGGACAGGGAACTCATCAGCCCCAGCATTTT.

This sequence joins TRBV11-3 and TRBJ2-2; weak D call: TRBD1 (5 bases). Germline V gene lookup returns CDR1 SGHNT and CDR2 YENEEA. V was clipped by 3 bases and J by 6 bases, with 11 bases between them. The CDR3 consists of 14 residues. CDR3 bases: TGTGCCAGCAGCTTTTACAGGACCCCCGGGGAGCTGTTTTTT. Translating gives CASSFYRTPGELFF.

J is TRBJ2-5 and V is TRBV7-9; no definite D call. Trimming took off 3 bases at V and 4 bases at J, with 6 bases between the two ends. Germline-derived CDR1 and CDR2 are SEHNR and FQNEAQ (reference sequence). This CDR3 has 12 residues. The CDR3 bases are TGTGCCAGCAGCTTCCCGAGAGAGACCCAGTACTTC. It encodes CASSFPRETQYF.

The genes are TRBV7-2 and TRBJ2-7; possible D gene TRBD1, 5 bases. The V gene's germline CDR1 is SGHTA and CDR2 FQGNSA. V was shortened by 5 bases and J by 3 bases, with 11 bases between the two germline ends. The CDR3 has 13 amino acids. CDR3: CASSHRTNYEQYF. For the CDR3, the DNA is TGTGCCAGCAGCCATCGGACAAACTACGAGCAGTACTTC.

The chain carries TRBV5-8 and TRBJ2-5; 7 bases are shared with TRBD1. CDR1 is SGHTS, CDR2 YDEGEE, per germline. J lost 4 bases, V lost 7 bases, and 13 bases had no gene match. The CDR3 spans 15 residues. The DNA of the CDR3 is TGTGCCAGCGCCTTTACAGGGGCCATGAGAGAGACCCAGTACTTC. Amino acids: CASAFTGAMRETQYF.

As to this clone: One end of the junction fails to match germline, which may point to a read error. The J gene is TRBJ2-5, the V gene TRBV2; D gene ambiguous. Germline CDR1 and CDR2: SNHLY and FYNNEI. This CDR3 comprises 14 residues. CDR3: CASSLWMSQEAQYF. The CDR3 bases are TGTGCCAGCAGCTTGTGGATGTCCCAAGAGGCCCAGTACTTC.

CDR3 DNA: TGTGCCAGCAGCAAAGACACTTGGGATACGCAGTATTTT. It codes for CASSKDTWDTQYF. This sequence joins TRBV5-5 and TRBJ2-3; D gene uncertain. The V gene lost 4 bases and the J gene lost 6 bases, with 12 bases spanning the gap. The CDR3 spans 13 residues. Germline V gene data show CDR1 as SGHKS and CDR2 as YYEKEE (reference sequence).

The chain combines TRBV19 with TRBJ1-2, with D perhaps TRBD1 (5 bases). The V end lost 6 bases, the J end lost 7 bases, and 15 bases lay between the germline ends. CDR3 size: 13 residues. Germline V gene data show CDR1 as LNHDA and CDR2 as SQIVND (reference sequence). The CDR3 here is CASSAARASGYTF. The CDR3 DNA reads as TGTGCCAGTAGCGCGGCCAGGGCTAGTGGCTACACCTTC.

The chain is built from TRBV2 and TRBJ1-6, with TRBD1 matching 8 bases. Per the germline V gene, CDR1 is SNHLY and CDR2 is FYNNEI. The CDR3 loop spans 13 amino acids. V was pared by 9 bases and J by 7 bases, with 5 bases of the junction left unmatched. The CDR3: CASTGGRNSPLHF. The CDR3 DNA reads TGTGCCAGTACAGGGGGGCGGAATTCACCCCTCCACTTT. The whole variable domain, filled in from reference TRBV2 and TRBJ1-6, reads EPEVTQTPSHQVTQMGQEVILRCVPISNHLYFYWYRQILGQKVEFLVSFYNNEISEKSEIFDDQFSVERPDGSNFTLKIRSTKLEDSAMYFCASTGGRNSPLHFGNGTRLTVT.

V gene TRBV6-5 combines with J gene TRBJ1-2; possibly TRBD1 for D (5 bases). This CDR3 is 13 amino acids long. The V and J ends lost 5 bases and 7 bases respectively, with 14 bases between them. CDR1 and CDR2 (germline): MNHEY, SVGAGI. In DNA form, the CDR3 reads TGTGCCAGCAGTCGAGGCGGGGCCGGTGGCTACACCTTC. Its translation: CASSRGGAGGYTF.

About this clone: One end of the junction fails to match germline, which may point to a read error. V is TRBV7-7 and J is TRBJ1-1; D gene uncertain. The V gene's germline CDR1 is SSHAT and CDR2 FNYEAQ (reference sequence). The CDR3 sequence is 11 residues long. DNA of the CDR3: TGTGCTAGCAGCCGTTGTATTACGGGTTTCTTT. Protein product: CASSRCITGFF.

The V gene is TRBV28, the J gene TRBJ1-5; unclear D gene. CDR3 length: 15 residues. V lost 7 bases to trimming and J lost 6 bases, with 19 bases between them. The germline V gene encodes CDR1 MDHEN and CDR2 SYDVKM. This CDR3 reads CASKTFQDVRQPQHF. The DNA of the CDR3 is TGTGCCAGCAAAACATTTCAAGATGTCCGTCAGCCCCAGCATTTT.

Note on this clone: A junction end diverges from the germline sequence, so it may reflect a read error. CDR3 sequence (DNA): TGTGCTAGCAGCTTAGATTACTACACTGAAGCTTTCTTT. Translation: CASSLDYYTEAFF. J is TRBJ1-1 and V is TRBV7-7; the D is unclear. Germline lookup yields CDR1 SSHAT and CDR2 FNYEAQ (reference sequence). The CDR3 spans 13 residues.

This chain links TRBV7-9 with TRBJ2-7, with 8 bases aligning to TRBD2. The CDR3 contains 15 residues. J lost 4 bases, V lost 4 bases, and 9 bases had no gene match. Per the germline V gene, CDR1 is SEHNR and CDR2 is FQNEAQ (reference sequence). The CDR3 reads CASSSPFREGYEQYF. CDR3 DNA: TGTGCCAGCAGCTCCCCCTTCCGGGAGGGTTACGAGCAGTACTTC.

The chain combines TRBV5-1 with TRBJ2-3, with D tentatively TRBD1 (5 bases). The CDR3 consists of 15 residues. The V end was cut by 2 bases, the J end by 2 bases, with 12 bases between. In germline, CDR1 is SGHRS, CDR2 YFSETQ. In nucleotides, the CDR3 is TGCGCCAGCAGCTTTCGTGACAGAGACACAGATACGCAGTATTTT. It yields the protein CASSFRDRDTDTQYF. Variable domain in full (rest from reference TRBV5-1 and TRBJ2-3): KAGVTQTPRYLIKTRGQQVTLSCSPISGHRSVSWYQQTPGQGLQFLFEYFSETQRNKGNFPGRFSGRQFSNSRSEMNVSTLELGDSALYLCASSFRDRDTDTQYFGPGTRLTVL.

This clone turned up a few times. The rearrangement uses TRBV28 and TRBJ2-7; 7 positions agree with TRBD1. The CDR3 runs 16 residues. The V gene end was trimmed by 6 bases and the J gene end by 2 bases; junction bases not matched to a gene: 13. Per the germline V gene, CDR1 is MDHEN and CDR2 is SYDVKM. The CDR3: CASSSLDRAKAYEQYF. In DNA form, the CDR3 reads TGTGCCAGCAGCTCCCTCGACAGGGCAAAAGCCTACGAGCAGTACTTC.

The CDR3 coding sequence is TGTGCCAGCAGCTTTTACGGCGGGGGGAATCAGCCCCAGCATTTT. The encoded protein is CASSFYGGGNQPQHF. The chain links TRBV7-2 to TRBJ1-5; D may be TRBD1 (5 bases). The CDR3 loop spans 15 amino acids. Germline CDR1 and CDR2: SGHTA and FQGNSA. The ends were cut back, 3 bases at V and 4 bases at J, with 13 bases in the middle.

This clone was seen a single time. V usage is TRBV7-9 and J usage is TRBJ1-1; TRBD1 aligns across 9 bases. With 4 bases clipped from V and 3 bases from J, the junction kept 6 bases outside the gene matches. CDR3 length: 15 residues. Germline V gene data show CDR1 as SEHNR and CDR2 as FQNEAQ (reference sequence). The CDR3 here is CASSSAQGADTEAFF. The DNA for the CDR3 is TGTGCCAGCAGCTCAGCACAGGGGGCTGACACTGAAGCTTTCTTT.